This T cell receptor (beta chain) comes out of a study of blood T cell repertoires in COVID-19. The CDR3 extends over 16 amino acids. Germline V lookup: CDR1 MNHEY, CDR2 SVGAGI. Trimming removed 1 base from V and 4 bases from J; junction bases left unmatched: 8. Only in-frame clones appear in the TCRdb table, and some are missing; sequencing was by immunoSEQ multiplex PCR. The sample records about 230,000 clones, 80% to 85% being singletons. This clonotype was obtained from a man aged 35 to 55 with acute or convalescent COVID-19. The chain combines TRBV6-5 with TRBJ2-3; 7 nucleotides line up with TRBD2. The sample taken for sequencing was peripheral blood. CDR3 protein: CASSYLASGLPDTQYF. CDR3 coding DNA: TGTGCCAGCAGTTACTTGGCTAGCGGATTACCAGATACGCAGTATTTT.